The text below deals with one T cell receptor beta chain. This record belongs to a study of blood T cell repertoires in COVID-19. The repertoire was sequenced with immunoSEQ multiplex PCR; TCRdb's copy has only in-frame clones and lacks some. The table includes over 200,000 clones, roughly four fifths detected once. Germline loops: CDR1 MNHNS, CDR2 SASEGT. The CDR3 loop spans 14 amino acids. Trimming took 1 base from V and 2 from J, leaving 9 bases between them. The source is a man between 35 and 55 years old who had recovered from COVID-19. The sequencing input was PBMCs or T cells enriched from blood (not recorded which). The rearrangement uses TRBV6-1 and TRBJ2-7, with a possible D match to TRBD1 (5 bases). The CDR3 protein is CASSEGTPAYEQYF. The CDR3 region has the DNA TGTGCCAGCAGTGAAGGGACACCCGCCTACGAGCAGTACTTC.